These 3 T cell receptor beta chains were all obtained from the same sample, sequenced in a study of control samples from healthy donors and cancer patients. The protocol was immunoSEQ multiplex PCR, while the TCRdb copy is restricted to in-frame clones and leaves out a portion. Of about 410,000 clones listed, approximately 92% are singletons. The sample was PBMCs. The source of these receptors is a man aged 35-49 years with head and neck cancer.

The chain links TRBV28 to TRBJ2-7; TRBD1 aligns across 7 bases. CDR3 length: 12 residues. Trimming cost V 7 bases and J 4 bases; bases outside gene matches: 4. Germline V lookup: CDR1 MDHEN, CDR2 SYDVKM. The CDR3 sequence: CASNIQGYEQYF. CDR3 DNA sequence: TGTGCCAGCAATATACAGGGGTACGAGCAGTACTTC.

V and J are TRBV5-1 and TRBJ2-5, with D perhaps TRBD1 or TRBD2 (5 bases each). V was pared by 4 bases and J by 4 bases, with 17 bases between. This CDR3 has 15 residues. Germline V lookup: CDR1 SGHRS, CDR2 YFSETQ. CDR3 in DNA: TGCGCCAGCAGCCCGGCTGGGGGTTTGGGAGAGACCCAGTACTTC. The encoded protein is CASSPAGGLGETQYF.

CDR3 protein: CASSLVQGTEVNNEQFF. CDR3 bases: TGTGCCAGCAGCTTAGTGCAGGGGACAGAAGTAAACAATGAGCAGTTCTTC. This chain links TRBV7-2 with TRBJ2-1, with 7 bases aligning to TRBD1. J was trimmed by 5 bases and V by 1 base; bases with no gene match: 11. The CDR3 is made up of 17 amino acids. Germline V gene lookup returns CDR1 SGHTA and CDR2 FQGNSA.